This TCR beta chain was profiled in a study of blood T cell repertoires in COVID-19. In the study overall: Sites across the United States, Italy and Spain contributed samples from acute and convalescent COVID-19. T cells, B-cell-depleted T cells, or PBMCs supplied cDNA or gDNA.

In this sample, this clone turned up once. CDR1 MGHDK and CDR2 SYGVNS come from the germline V gene. V lost 6 bases to trimming and J lost 4 bases, with 15 bases between them. The CDR3 consists of 14 residues. Original analysis: Nucleated cell number was recorded as an estimate derived from reference gene primer amplification. TCRdb's table, derived via immunoSEQ multiplex PCR, lists solely in-frame clones and lacks some. D and trimming come from the DNA, and the V and J calls and clone size come from that table. This repertoire shows more than 85,000 clones, over 80% found once; its top ten account for around 1.1%.

This sequence joins TRBV25-1 and TRBJ1-2; a weak D match, TRBD1 (5 bases). This TCR came from a human donor in a cohort sampled during active COVID-19. The sequenced sample consisted of peripheral blood. CDR3 DNA: TGTGCCAGCAGAGATAGAGCACAGGTCTATGGCTACACCTTC. Protein sequence: CASRDRAQVYGYTF.